One and the same sample provided the 4 T cell receptor beta chains below, sequenced in a study of blood T cells in healthy people across ages. For the second PCR, which ran for roughly 6 to 12 cycles, a sample-barcoded 5' primer and a J-beta primer mix were used. TCRdb itself ran the 5' RACE reads through MiXCR, one entry per CDR3 protein. The sample has approximately 1.5 million distinct CDR3 sequences; approximately 42% are singletons. Sequencing was done on a sample of blood. The receptors here all came from a young woman in good health.

At least ten counts were recorded for this clonotype. The chain links TRBV29-1 to TRBJ1-2, with 9 bases fitting TRBD1. Germline CDR1 is SQVTM and CDR2 is ANQGSEA. V shed 0 bases, J shed 7 bases, and the junction held 6 bases outside the gene matches. The length of the CDR3 is 14 residues. The DNA of the CDR3 is TGCAGCGTTGAAGAGCTGGACAGGGGCCGTGGCTACACCTTC. Translated: CSVEELDRGRGYTF. The entire variable domain, with the rest obtained from reference TRBV29-1 and TRBJ1-2, is as follows: SAVISQKPSRDICQRGTSLTIQCQVDSQVTMMFWYRQQPGQSLTLIATANQGSEATYESGFVIDKFPISRPNLTFSTLTVSNMSPEDSSIYLCSVEELDRGRGYTFGSGTRLTVV.

The table lists this clonotype with a few counts. This chain joins TRBV15 and TRBJ1-1; D call uncertain. Trimming took off 3 bases at V and 3 bases at J, with 14 bases between the two ends. CDR1 and CDR2 (germline): LNHNV, YYDKDF (reference sequence). This CDR3 is built from 15 residues. The CDR3 nucleotides read TGTGCCACCAGCAGTTTTGCGGGTCGGGACACTGAAGCTTTCTTT. Amino acid sequence: CATSSFAGRDTEAFF.

The CDR3 DNA reads as TGTGCCAGCAGCCGGACGGTAAATTCACCCCTCCACTTT. Translated, it gives CASSRTVNSPLHF. V gene TRBV27 combines with J gene TRBJ1-6, with no clear D. The CDR3 extends over 13 amino acids. Trimming cost V 6 bases and J 7 bases, with 10 bases left between them. CDR1 is MNHEY and CDR2 is SMNVEV in the germline V gene (reference sequence).

This clonotype was seen a handful of times. The J gene is TRBJ1-2, the V gene TRBV4-3, with 7 bases aligning to TRBD1. This CDR3 is built from 14 residues. The trim removed 4 bases at V and 6 bases at J, leaving 8 bases unmatched. Per the germline V gene, CDR1 is LGHNA and CDR2 is YSLEER. CDR3 nucleotides: TGCGCCAGCAGCCTTCGGGTAACAGGGGATGGCTACACCTTC. It encodes CASSLRVTGDGYTF.